This TCR beta chain was identified during a study of T cell repertoires in cytomegalovirus infection. Study in general: CMV epitopes used comprised recently identified HLA-C-restricted ones and well-studied HLA-B-restricted ones. An indication of both CMV infection and matching HLA type came from public TCR beta signatures.

General study points: HLA-C-restricted CMV clonotypes gave the most frequent clonotype in two of eight donors. The study identified carriers of CMV plus the relevant HLA from cumulative public TCR beta family frequency.

Unmatched junction bases numbered 8, after V lost 2 bases and J lost 4 bases. The CDR3 totals 15 residues. Germline values: CDR1 SGHRS, CDR2 YFSETQ. On this clonotype: Its target is not known.

TCRdb passed the reads through MiXCR, listing each CDR3 protein once. This repertoire shows some 940,000 distinct CDR3 sequences, about 33% found once; its top ten account for about an eighth. This chain links TRBV5-1 with TRBJ1-2; 7 bases agree with TRBD1. The sequencing here drew on cultured CD8+ T cells from PBMCs, taken from culture after CMV antigen stimulation. The receptor was derived from a human donor in good health (CMV status not recorded). Some clones in this sample may be carry-over from other donors' samples. In nucleotides, the CDR3 is TGCGCCAGCAGCTTCCGACAGGGCGGTGGCTATGGCTACACCTTC. Translated: CASSFRQGGGYGYTF.